Listed below are T cell receptor beta chains from one sample, sequenced in a study of shared clonotypes between healthy human individuals. The protocol was immunoSEQ multiplex PCR, while the TCRdb copy is restricted to in-frame clones and leaves out a portion. The sample shows some 2.1 million clones, just under 95% of them seen only once. Sequencing was carried out using naive CD8+ T cells sorted from blood. The receptors derive from a man aged 18 to 29 in good health. The CDR3 runs from the conserved cysteine through the conserved F or W. D genes are given only for firm matches. Size is stated for part of the rows, as once, few or many counts, or as a class when the clone is expanded.

cdr3_aa: CASSLEGGLSEAFF; cdr3_nt: TGCGCCAGCAGCTTGGAGGGGGGCCTCTCTGAAGCTTTCTTT; clone_size: once; d_call: -; v_call: TRBV5-1; j_call: TRBJ1-1
cdr3_aa: CAWNPGQGMETQYF; cdr3_nt: TGTGCCTGGAACCCGGGACAGGGGATGGAGACCCAGTACTTC; clone_size: once; d_call: TRBD1; v_call: TRBV30; j_call: TRBJ2-5
cdr3_aa: CASITTSYEQYF; cdr3_nt: TGTGCCAGCATAACAACCTCCTACGAGCAGTACTTC; clone_size: -; d_call: -; v_call: TRBV6-1; j_call: TRBJ2-7
cdr3_aa: CASSQVLAGEDEQFF; cdr3_nt: TGCGCCAGCAGCCAAGTACTAGCGGGGGAGGATGAGCAGTTCTTC; clone_size: -; d_call: TRBD2; v_call: TRBV4-3; j_call: TRBJ2-1
cdr3_aa: CASSHPLAGGVTDTQYF; cdr3_nt: TGTGCCAGCAGCCACCCTTTAGCGGGGGGGGTCACAGATACGCAGTATTTT; clone_size: -; d_call: TRBD2; v_call: TRBV9; j_call: TRBJ2-3
cdr3_aa: CASSQDMGLGMPGYTF; cdr3_nt: TGCGCCAGCAGCCAAGATATGGGTTTGGGGATGCCGGGCTACACCTTC; clone_size: -; d_call: -; v_call: TRBV4-3; j_call: TRBJ1-2
cdr3_aa: CSAVGQESSYEQYF; cdr3_nt: TGCAGCGCAGTGGGACAGGAGAGCTCCTACGAGCAGTACTTC; clone_size: -; d_call: TRBD1; v_call: TRBV29-1; j_call: TRBJ2-7
cdr3_aa: CASSSGPRDTYEQYF; cdr3_nt: TGTGCCAGCAGCTCGGGCCCGAGGGACACCTACGAGCAGTACTTC; clone_size: -; d_call: -; v_call: TRBV7-3; j_call: TRBJ2-7
cdr3_aa: CASSPDVPLYPEQYF; cdr3_nt: TGTGCCAGCAGCCCAGATGTTCCCCTTTACCCCGAGCAGTACTTC; clone_size: -; d_call: -; v_call: TRBV7-9; j_call: TRBJ2-7
cdr3_aa: CASSTDSELAKNIQYF; cdr3_nt: TGTGCCAGCAGTACCGACAGTGAGTTAGCCAAAAACATTCAGTACTTC; clone_size: -; d_call: -; v_call: TRBV6-6; j_call: TRBJ2-4
cdr3_aa: CASYWQNTGELFF; cdr3_nt: TGTGCCAGCTACTGGCAGAACACCGGGGAGCTGTTTTTT; clone_size: -; d_call: -; v_call: TRBV7-2; j_call: TRBJ2-2
cdr3_aa: CSVEDHGEQFF; cdr3_nt: TGCAGCGTTGAAGATCACGGTGAGCAGTTCTTC; clone_size: -; d_call: -; v_call: TRBV29-1; j_call: TRBJ2-1
cdr3_aa: CAWKGWDSPLHF; cdr3_nt: TGTGCCTGGAAGGGGTGGGATTCACCCCTCCACTTT; clone_size: -; d_call: -; v_call: TRBV30; j_call: TRBJ1-6
cdr3_aa: CASSLRLAGLYNEQFF; cdr3_nt: TGTGCCAGCAGCTTACGACTAGCGGGACTGTACAATGAGCAGTTCTTC; clone_size: -; d_call: TRBD2; v_call: TRBV13; j_call: TRBJ2-1
cdr3_aa: CASSLQNTGELFF; cdr3_nt: TGTGCCAGCAGCCTACAGAACACCGGGGAGCTGTTTTTT; clone_size: -; d_call: -; v_call: TRBV6-5; j_call: TRBJ2-2